The 28 T cell receptor beta chains given below trace back to one sample, sequenced in a study of T cell responses to AZD1222 COVID-19 vaccine. TCRdb keeps only in-frame clones here, not all; method: immunoSEQ multiplex PCR. The sample yields tens of thousands of clones, 84% seen once. The material sequenced was peripheral blood, taken on day 0 of AZD1222 vaccination. The source of these receptors is an adult in good health.

V usage is TRBV4-2 and J usage is TRBJ2-6; D is undetermined. Trimming took 0 bases from V and 0 from J, leaving 6 bases between them. This CDR3 has 16 amino acids. Germline CDR1 reads LGHNA; CDR2 reads YNFKEQ. For the CDR3, the DNA is TGTGCCAGCAGCCAAGATTTCTTCTCTGGGGCCAACGTCCTGACTTTC. Amino acid sequence: CASSQDFFSGANVLTF.

The J gene is TRBJ2-7, the V gene TRBV13, with 7 bases lining up with TRBD2. V lost 5 bases to trimming and J lost 2 bases; unmatched junction nucleotides: 3. The CDR3 is 13 residues long. In germline, CDR1 is PRHDT, CDR2 FYEKMQ (reference sequence). DNA of the CDR3: TGTGCCAGCAGCGTCGGGACTACCTACGAGCAGTACGTC. This sequence encodes CASSVGTTYEQYV.

This chain links TRBV27 with TRBJ2-7; unclear D gene. Germline CDR1 and CDR2: MNHEY and SMNVEV (reference sequence). This CDR3 is built from 11 residues. V was trimmed by 5 bases and J by 4 bases, leaving 6 bases between them. CDR3 in DNA: TGTGCCAGCAGTAATAGATACGAGCAGTACTTC. Amino acids: CASSNRYEQYF.

The rearrangement uses TRBV2 and TRBJ2-7; D is possibly TRBD2 (6 bases). CDR1 and CDR2 (germline): SNHLY, FYNNEI. This CDR3 region has 13 residues. Trimming took 4 bases from V and 5 from J, leaving 12 bases between them. The CDR3 protein is CASSGGTLHEQYF. The CDR3 region has the DNA TGTGCCAGCAGTGGGGGGACTCTCCACGAGCAGTACTTC.

V gene TRBV7-9 combines with J gene TRBJ2-7; 7 bases agree with TRBD2. The germline V gene encodes CDR1 SEHNR and CDR2 FQNEAQ (reference sequence). CDR3 size: 13 residues. The DNA of the CDR3 is TGTGCAGCTGGGGAGGGTGGATCCTACGAGCAGTACTTC. It specifies CAAGEGGSYEQYF.

The chain is built from TRBV21-1 and TRBJ2-7; the table's D call, TRBD1, was not checked against the DNA. TRBV21-1 is a pseudogene. The CDR3 runs 14 residues. The CDR3 DNA reads TGTGCCAGCAGCAAAGGGAACCATCCAGGGGAGCAGTACTTC. It codes for CASSKGNHPGEQYF.

This clone appeared a few times. The rearrangement joins TRBV12-3 or TRBV12-4 to TRBJ1-5; D gene uncertain. V was clipped by 7 bases and J by 4 bases, with 11 bases between them. The CDR3 spans 13 residues. The CDR3 sequence is CASTPGPNQPQHF. CDR3 DNA: TGTGCCAGCACTCCCGGACCGAATCAGCCCCAGCATTTT.

CDR3 amino acids: CASSPRDRGYEQYF. CDR3 DNA sequence: TGTGCCAGCAGTCCACGGGACAGGGGCTACGAGCAGTACTTC. The chain recombines TRBV5-6 with TRBJ2-7, with TRBD1 matching 10 bases. Looked up from germline, CDR1 is SGHDT and CDR2 is YYEEEE. The V segment lost 5 bases and the J segment 3 bases; nucleotides outside the gene matches: 5. This CDR3 is built from 14 residues.

This clone came up once. The rearrangement links TRBV7-8 to TRBJ2-2; no firm D call. This CDR3 is 14 amino acids long. Germline V gene data show CDR1 as SGHVS and CDR2 as FQNEAQ. V gave up 8 bases and J gave up 4 bases, with 14 bases separating them. CDR3 sequence (DNA): TGTGCCAGCCTAGGGTGGGCGCGCACCGGGGAGCTGTTTTTT. It specifies CASLGWARTGELFF. The entire variable domain, with the rest obtained from reference TRBV7-8 and TRBJ2-2, is as follows: GAGVSQSPRYKVAKRGQDVALRCDPISGHVSLFWYQQALGQGPEFLTYFQNEAQLDKSGLPSDRFFAERPEGSVSTLKIQRTQQEDSAVYLCASLGWARTGELFFGEGSRLTVL.

V is TRBV3-1 (or the pseudogene TRBV3-2) and J is TRBJ1-1; D call uncertain. V was clipped by 3 bases and J by 1 base, with 6 bases between them. The CDR3 extends over 13 amino acids. CDR1 and CDR2 from the germline V gene are LGHDT and YNNKEL (reference sequence). The CDR3 is CASSQVENTEAFF. In DNA form, the CDR3 reads TGTGCCAGCAGCCAGGTCGAGAACACTGAAGCTTTCTTT.

The chain couples TRBV10-2 to TRBJ1-5, with D unclear. This CDR3 has 13 residues. The V end was cut by 6 bases, the J end by 0 bases, with 6 bases between. CDR1 and CDR2 (germline): WSHSY, SAAADI. For the CDR3, the DNA is TGCGCCAGCAGATCGAGTAGCAATCAGCCCCAGCATTTT. It translates to CASRSSSNQPQHF.

This chain connects TRBV5-1 to TRBJ1-2; the D gene is possibly TRBD1 (6 bases). Germline CDR1 SGHRS, CDR2 YFSETQ. V lost 3 bases and J 0 bases, leaving 12 bases between the germline ends. This CDR3 contains 15 residues. CDR3 residues: CASSSGGQPNYGYTF. The CDR3 DNA reads as TGCGCCAGCAGCTCGGGAGGACAGCCTAACTATGGCTACACCTTC.

V and J are TRBV12-3 or TRBV12-4 and TRBJ2-1; 8 bases fit TRBD1. J was trimmed by 12 bases and V by 5 bases; bases with no gene match: 6. This CDR3 contains 12 residues. The CDR3 loop reads CASSQSGTGQFF. CDR3 coding DNA: TGTGCCAGCAGTCAATCCGGGACAGGGCAGTTCTTC.

DNA for the CDR3: TGTGCCAGCAGTTACCCCCTGGGGGGGACTAGCGGGAGGAGGAGCTACAATGAGCAGTTCTTC. Translated: CASSYPLGGTSGRRSYNEQFF. This chain joins TRBV28 and TRBJ2-1; 15 nucleotides line up with TRBD2. The CDR3 extends over 21 amino acids. V trimming: 4 bases; J trimming: 3 bases; junction bases outside the gene matches: 16. Germline assignment: CDR1 MDHEN and CDR2 SYDVKM. The full variable domain, its missing parts supplied by reference TRBV28 and TRBJ2-1, is DVKVTQSSRYLVKRTGEKVFLECVQDMDHENMFWYRQDPGLGLRLIYFSYDVKMKEKGDIPEGYSVSREKKERFSLILESASTNQTSMYLCASSYPLGGTSGRRSYNEQFFGPGTRLTVL.

The V call is TRBV11-1, the J call TRBJ2-5; 11 positions match TRBD2. V was clipped by 5 bases and J by 1 base; unmatched bases: 6. The CDR3 sequence is 16 residues long. Germline lookup yields CDR1 SGHAT and CDR2 FQDESV (reference sequence). This CDR3 is CASSPRLAGFQETQYF. The DNA of the CDR3 is TGTGCCAGCAGCCCGAGACTAGCGGGGTTCCAAGAGACCCAGTACTTC. Drawing the rest from reference TRBV11-1 and TRBJ2-5, the complete variable domain is EAEVAQSPRYKITEKSQAVAFWCDPISGHATLYWYRQILGQGPELLVQFQDESVVDDSQLPKDRFSAERLKGVDSTLKIQPAELGDSAMYLCASSPRLAGFQETQYFGPGTRLLVL.

This clone was recorded only once. The chain recombines TRBV6-4 with TRBJ2-1; D gene ambiguous. Germline CDR1 and CDR2: MRHNA and SNTAGT. V lost 3 bases and J 3 bases, leaving 6 bases between the germline ends. This CDR3 has 13 amino acids. CDR3 sequence reads: CASSEGFYNEQFF. The DNA for the CDR3 is TGTGCCAGCAGTGAGGGGTTCTACAATGAGCAGTTCTTC.

V and J are TRBV12-3 or TRBV12-4 and TRBJ1-2, with 7 nucleotides matching TRBD1. This CDR3 region has 13 residues. V gave up 3 bases and J gave up 3 bases; unmatched junction bases: 1. The CDR3 reads CASSFRGYYGYTF. The CDR3 coding sequence is TGTGCCAGCAGTTTCAGGGGGTACTATGGCTACACCTTC.

Comment on this clone: One end of the junction is discordant with germline, which a read error may explain. The chain combines TRBV4-1 with TRBJ2-3; TRBD1 agrees at 8 bases. The CDR3 has 14 residues. Germline V lookup: CDR1 MGHRA, CDR2 YSYEKL. The CDR3 DNA reads as TGCGCCAGCAGGCAAGGCCAGGGGGCCGGTACGCAGTATTTT. Protein product: CASRQGQGAGTQYF.

The chain has TRBV5-1 and TRBJ1-1; 7 nucleotides match TRBD1. This CDR3 contains 14 residues. Germline V gene sequence: CDR1 SGHRS, CDR2 YFSETQ. J lost 3 bases, V lost 4 bases, and 6 bases had no gene match. CDR3 DNA sequence: TGCGCCAGCAGCCTTTATGGGACAGACACTGAAGCTTTCTTT. Protein sequence: CASSLYGTDTEAFF.

The rearrangement uses TRBV7-9 and TRBJ1-1, with 9 bases lining up with TRBD1. This CDR3 contains 16 residues. Germline V gene data show CDR1 as SEHNR and CDR2 as FQNEAQ (reference sequence). V lost 5 bases, J lost 0 bases, and 7 bases stayed unmatched. CDR3 sequence reads: CASSRHRGRMNTEAFF. The CDR3 region has the DNA TGTGCCAGCAGCCGCCACAGGGGGCGGATGAACACTGAAGCTTTCTTT.

The table lists this clone with a few counts. This sequence joins TRBV5-1 and TRBJ2-3, with 9 bases identical to TRBD2. The CDR3 is 16 residues long. With V trimmed by 0 bases and J by 2 bases, 4 bases remained unmatched. Germline loops: CDR1 SGHRS, CDR2 YFSETQ. CDR3 coding DNA: TGCGCCAGCAGCTTGGGGGCTAGCGGGATCACAGATACGCAGTATTTT. As protein: CASSLGASGITDTQYF.

This sequence joins TRBV28 and TRBJ2-7; possibly TRBD1 for D (5 bases). The CDR3 totals 14 residues. V was clipped by 7 bases and J by 6 bases, with 19 bases between them. From germline, CDR1 is MDHEN and CDR2 SYDVKM. The DNA of the CDR3 is TGTGCCAGCATAAGGGGTAGGGCGGTGACCGAGCAGTACTTC. It yields the protein CASIRGRAVTEQYF.

The J gene is TRBJ1-2, the V gene TRBV5-8; 11 bases fit TRBD1. The CDR3 contains 16 residues. After removal of 4 bases from V and 6 bases from J, the junction contained 11 bases not matched to a gene. The germline CDR1 and CDR2 sequences are SGHTS and YDEGEE. The chain's CDR3 is CASSPGQGAPWDGYTF. The CDR3 DNA is TGTGCCAGCAGCCCTGGACAGGGGGCGCCTTGGGATGGCTACACCTTC.

The chain links TRBV11-2 to TRBJ2-7; TRBD2 agrees at 10 bases. The V gene end was trimmed by 7 bases and the J gene end by 3 bases; junction bases not matched to a gene: 6. Germline CDR1 reads SGHAT; CDR2 reads FQNNGV. The CDR3 contains 14 residues. CDR3 sequence reads: CASTASGRLYEQYF. The CDR3 nucleotides are TGTGCCAGCACCGCTAGCGGGAGACTCTACGAGCAGTACTTC.

The V and J genes are TRBV3-1 (or the pseudogene TRBV3-2) and TRBJ1-2; 9 nucleotides match TRBD1. The V gene's germline CDR1 is LGHDT and CDR2 YNNKEL (reference sequence). J was trimmed by 3 bases and V by 4 bases; bases with no gene match: 3. This CDR3 is built from 14 residues. The CDR3 loop is CASSLDRGDYGYTF. The CDR3, as DNA: TGTGCCAGCAGCCTAGACAGGGGGGACTATGGCTACACCTTC.

The CDR3 sequence: CASSPTSWEQFF. As DNA, the CDR3 is TGTGCCAGCAGCCCTACTTCTTGGGAGCAGTTCTTC. The V and J genes are TRBV11-3 and TRBJ2-1; D gene ambiguous. With 5 bases removed from V and 10 bases from J, the gap between germline ends came to 12 bases. The CDR3 has 12 residues. CDR1 and CDR2 (germline): SGHNT, YENEEA.

The rearrangement links TRBV6-4 to TRBJ1-6, with 11 bases matching TRBD1. J gave up 9 bases and V 6 bases, and 10 bases lay outside the gene matches. Germline lookup yields CDR1 MRHNA and CDR2 SNTAGT. The CDR3 has 16 amino acids. CDR3 in DNA: TGTGCCAGCAGCGTCCCGGGACAGGGGGTAAGTTCACCCCTCCACTTT. Translation: CASSVPGQGVSSPLHF.

This chain links TRBV19 with TRBJ1-2; D is uncertain. V was pared by 3 bases and J by 5 bases, with 13 bases between. The germline V gene has CDR1 LNHDA and CDR2 SQIVND (reference sequence). This CDR3 is built from 14 residues. In DNA form, the CDR3 reads TGTGCCAGTAGTATCTCCGGGGATCTATATGGCTACACCTTC. Protein sequence: CASSISGDLYGYTF. The entire variable domain, with the rest obtained from reference TRBV19 and TRBJ1-2, is as follows: DGGITQSPKYLFRKEGQNVTLSCEQNLNHDAMYWYRQDPGQGLRLIYYSQIVNDFQKGDIAEGYSVSREKKESFPLTVTSAQKNPTAFYLCASSISGDLYGYTFGSGTRLTVV.